This TCR beta chain was observed in a study of cytomegalovirus exposure and HLA in healthy donors. Study-wide background: Falling in the Caucasian-associated ancestry cluster were approximately 86% of under 450 genotyped donors. Whole-study findings and limits: Previous analysis showed most TCR beta V segments were productive about 90% or about 30% of the time. TCR beta chains numbering about 160 were designated cytomegalovirus-associated.

Vbeta (60) and Jbeta (13) primers were used in the PCR. The protocol was immunoSEQ multiplex PCR, while the TCRdb copy is restricted to in-frame clones and leaves out a portion. This table has around 180,000 clones, approximately 80% appearing once. Comment on this clone: Its antigen is undetermined. Other DNA sequences in the sample encode the same CDR3.

The CDR3 extends over 13 amino acids. With 2 bases removed from V and 2 bases from J, the gap between germline ends came to 6 bases. Germline V gives CDR1 MNHNY, CDR2 SVGAGI (reference sequence). This receptor was obtained from a woman in her twenties or thirties in good health and CMV-seropositive. Sequencing was carried out using PBMCs. The rearrangement uses TRBV6-6 and TRBJ1-1, with TRBD1 as a possible D gene (5 bases). This CDR3 is CASSYRGNTEAFF. CDR3 DNA sequence: TGTGCCAGCAGTTACAGGGGCAACACTGAAGCTTTCTTT.